This T cell receptor beta chain was obtained from a study of CD8 T cells in ankylosing spondylitis (dated by TCRdb to 2015 to 2018). For context, the study as a whole: To find TCR variants linked to disease, the study profiled T cell receptor beta repertoires in ankylosing spondylitis patients and healthy donors. The full study cohort was made up of approximately 24 ankylosing spondylitis patients and fewer than 120 healthy donors. Peripheral blood samples were taken, and synovial fluid was additionally collected from ankylosing spondylitis patients.

Overall results and qualifications from the work: In peripheral blood, the disease-linked clones were found at relatively low frequencies and had a CD8+ phenotype. A TCR beta motif made up of several highly homologous amino acid variants appeared to be characteristic of blood from ankylosing spondylitis patients. Some TCR beta motif variants had previously been reported in synovial fluid and blood of reactive arthritis patients, which suggested common disease-initiation mechanisms. The disease-linked clones were reported to be significantly enriched in matched synovial fluid samples from ankylosing spondylitis patients.

The germline V and J ends show losses of 1 base and 7 bases respectively, and no gene match explains 4 bases of the junction. From cysteine to phenylalanine, the CDR3 is 13 amino acids long. Kept here is only the CDR3 DNA, which spans 39 bases and is read in frame from base 1. The germline V gene (reference sequence) gives CDR1 as DFQATT and CDR2 as SNEGSKA. This clonotype was observed once. What this receptor recognizes is not known. Per-base quality was not reported, and no clone a single base away is much larger than it. A single read constitutes weak evidence. Sequencer: Illumina HiSeq 2500. Quantitative 5'-RACE with molecular barcodes was the method used to prepare the TCR beta libraries. The authors' pipeline ran thus. A new computational method, built on a probabilistic model of VDJ rearrangement, was used to identify disease-linked TCR variants. TCRdb handled the public reads itself, with Q25 trimming in fastp and clone calling in MiXCR, and kept productive beta chains. For every CDR3 protein sequence, its rows merge into one entry that carries the most common genes and DNA. It is TCRdb's table, rather than the study itself, that gives the V and J calls and clone size. The table for this sample lists about 420,000 distinct CDR3 sequences; about a fifth of them were counted only once. The top ten hold approximately 16% of the sample.

The TCR originated in a male donor with ankylosing spondylitis. The sequencing input was blood, either unsorted or a sorted T cell fraction (not recorded which). The chain is made from TRBV20-1 and TRBJ2-1, with TRBD2 identical over 7 junction bases. The CDR3 reads CSARAGGRNEQFF. The nucleotides are TGCAGTGCTAGAGCGGGAGGTCGGAATGAGCAGTTCTTC.